This T cell receptor beta chain is drawn from a study of cytomegalovirus exposure and HLA in healthy donors. The PCR employed 60 Vbeta primers together with 13 Jbeta primers. This table comes from immunoSEQ multiplex PCR, and its TCRdb copy is limited to in-frame clones, with some not included. The data show more than 75,000 clones, and the top ten clones hold 15% to 19%. Per the germline V gene, CDR1 is MNHEY and CDR2 is SMNVEV (reference sequence). CDR3 size: 17 residues. V trimming: 5 bases; J trimming: 4 bases; junction bases outside the gene matches: 13. General study results and limits: The study labeled 150 to 200 TCR beta chains cytomegalovirus-associated. For most TCR beta V segments, an earlier analysis put the productive rate at about 90% or about 30% of the time.

Donors counted as nominally healthy when sampled, yet unrecorded immune exposures were likely. As regards this clone: The antigen is undetermined.

The source material was PBMCs. The source of this sequence is a man aged 50-60 years in good health and CMV-seropositive. The V and J genes are TRBV27 and TRBJ1-5, with 8 bases aligning to TRBD1. CDR3 nucleotides: TGTGCCAGCAGTGTGAGGACAGGGAAGTTGGGAAATCAGCCCCAGCATTTT. Residues: CASSVRTGKLGNQPQHF.